This TCR beta chain was documented in a study of CD8 T cells in Susac syndrome. Sequencing targeted TCR beta in T cells from blood (CD8+ and CD4+). RNA in amounts of roughly 0.5 to 1 ug was reverse transcribed with random hexamers. One entry per CDR3 protein, called by TCRdb with MiXCR from the immunoSEQ multiplex PCR reads. The sample yields some 110,000 distinct CDR3 sequences, roughly 93% seen once. The V and J ends lost 3 bases and 7 bases respectively, with 10 bases between them. The CDR3 totals 13 residues. This sequence was found in a human donor with multiple sclerosis. Sequencing was done on a sample of CD4+ T cells from PBMCs. J is TRBJ1-5 and V is TRBV12-3 or TRBV12-4; D is possibly TRBD1 (5 bases). The CDR3: CASSLAGLQPQHF. For the CDR3, the DNA is TGTGCCAGCAGTTTGGCAGGGCTGCAGCCCCAGCATTTT.